The entry below gives a single TCR beta chain sequence along with its context. Germline lookup yields CDR1 SEHNR and CDR2 FQNEAQ (reference sequence). V was clipped by 5 bases and J by 5 bases, with 16 bases between them. CDR3 length: 15 amino acids. This sample was included in a study of blood T cells in healthy people across ages. A second roughly 6 to 11 cycle PCR used barcoded and J-beta primers. TCRdb re-called the 5' RACE reads with MiXCR, one entry per CDR3 protein. The table lists 1.2 million to 1.5 million distinct CDR3 sequences, 42% of them singletons, with 7% to 9.5% in the top ten. The sequencing sample was made of blood. This TCR was recovered from a woman aged 18-29 years in good health. V and J are TRBV7-9 and TRBJ1-3, with D hard to call. This chain's CDR3 is CASSPFRSSRNTIYF. The CDR3 DNA follows: TGTGCCAGCAGCCCTTTTCGATCGAGCCGAAACACCATATATTTT.